A selection of T cell receptor beta chains follows, all from one sample in a study of blood T cell repertoires in COVID-19. TCRdb keeps only in-frame clones here, not all; method: immunoSEQ multiplex PCR. The sample yields approximately 39,000 clones, just under 95% seen once. Sequences were obtained from peripheral blood. All receptors derive from a human donor with active COVID-19. The donor label of this sample is uncertain. The CDR3 runs from the conserved cysteine through the conserved F or W. D genes are given only for firm matches. Clone sizes are given selectively: once, few, many, or a class where the clone is expanded.

TRBV11-2	TRBJ1-4	.	TRBD1	TGTGCCAGCAGCCCCACAGGGGGCCTGTATGAAAAACTGTTTTTT	CASSPTGGLYEKLFF
TRBV18	TRBJ2-1	.	.	TGTGCCAGCTCACCAGGGCGGCAGGGCTCCTACAATGAGCAGTTCTTC	CASSPGRQGSYNEQFF
TRBV2	TRBJ1-2	.	.	TGTGCCAGCAGTCCCCAGGGGAATGGCTACACCTTC	CASSPQGNGYTF
TRBV5-1	TRBJ2-3	.	TRBD2	TGCGCCAGCAGCTTGGCCGGGACTAGCCGATTCACAGATACGCAGTATTTT	CASSLAGTSRFTDTQYF
TRBV6-5	TRBJ2-3	.	.	TGTGCCAGCGGACGACAGGGACTCACAGATACGCAGTATTTT	CASGRQGLTDTQYF
TRBV4-1	TRBJ2-5	.	TRBD2	TGCGCCAGCAGCCACCTAGCGGGCACGAAAGAGACCCAGTACTTC	CASSHLAGTKETQYF
TRBV5-8	TRBJ2-7	.	.	TGTGCCAGCAGCTTGGATGGCAGGTTCGACTACGAGCAGTACTTC	CASSLDGRFDYEQYF
TRBV7-2	TRBJ2-1	.	TRBD1	TGTGCCAGCACCCAGGGACAGGGGGCAGGAGAGCAGTTCTTC	CASTQGQGAGEQFF
TRBV6-5	TRBJ1-6	.	TRBD1	TGTGCCAGCAGCTCTGGGACAGGGGCTACCTCACCCCTCCACTTT	CASSSGTGATSPLHF
TRBV7-2	TRBJ2-7	.	.	TGTGCCAGCAGCTCACCGGTACAGATGACCTACGAGCAGTACTTC	CASSSPVQMTYEQYF
TRBV6-2/TRBV6-3	TRBJ2-5	.	TRBD2	TGTGCCAGCAGTTACTCGAAAAGCGGGAGGGCCCGGGAGACCCAGTACTTC	CASSYSKSGRARETQYF
TRBV25-1	TRBJ2-3	.	.	TGTGCCAGCAGTGAATTTGGGGAGGATACGCAGTATTTT	CASSEFGEDTQYF
TRBV14	TRBJ2-5	.	.	TGTGCCAGCAGCCAAAGCTTCGGGACTCCCCAAGAGACCCAGTACTTC	CASSQSFGTPQETQYF
TRBV6-5	TRBJ1-2	.	.	TGTGCCAGCAGTCCCGGAGAGGGCGGCTTTCCTGGCTACACCTTC	CASSPGEGGFPGYTF
TRBV27	TRBJ1-2	once	TRBD1	TGTGCCAGCAGTTGGAGACAGGGGGGGAGTGGCTACACCTTC	CASSWRQGGSGYTF
TRBV29-1	TRBJ1-1	.	TRBD1	TGCAGCGTTGAGACAGGGAGGAACACTGAAGCTTTCTTT	CSVETGRNTEAFF
TRBV6-5	TRBJ1-1	.	TRBD1	TGTGCCAGCAGCCGGACAGGGTTGAACACTGAAGCTTTCTTT	CASSRTGLNTEAFF
TRBV11-3	TRBJ2-7	.	.	TGTGCCAGCAGCTTGTCTAGCAAAAGCTACGAGCAGTACTTC	CASSLSSKSYEQYF
TRBV19	TRBJ2-7	.	TRBD1	TGTGCCAGTAGCGTAGACAGGGGAGAGAGCGAGCAGTACTTC	CASSVDRGESEQYF
TRBV2	TRBJ2-5	.	.	TGTGCCAGCAGTGCATCCCAAGAGACCCAGTACTTC	CASSASQETQYF
TRBV7-2	TRBJ2-5	.	TRBD2	TGTGCCAGCAGCCCAGGACTAGCGGGAGTTACGCAGTACTTC	CASSPGLAGVTQYF
TRBV5-5	TRBJ2-1	.	TRBD2	TGTGCCAGCAGCCACCCGAGGGGACTAGCGGGGCCCTCTTCCTACAATGAGCAGTTCTTC	CASSHPRGLAGPSSYNEQFF
TRBV18	TRBJ1-6	.	TRBD1	TGTGCCAGCTCACAGGGACAGTACAATTCACCCCTCCACTTT	CASSQGQYNSPLHF
TRBV5-4	TRBJ1-1	.	.	TGTGCCAGCAGCCGTTCTTTCAGGGCCCCTGAAGCTTTCTTT	CASSRSFRAPEAFF
TRBV4-1	TRBJ2-1	.	.	TGCGCCAGCAGCCAAGCCTATGGGGGGGCGACCTTCGGTAATGAGCAGTTCTTC	CASSQAYGGATFGNEQFF
TRBV29-1	TRBJ2-1	.	.	TGCAGCGTTGGGGGGGTACGCGACGGGAGACCACAAACCAATGAGCAGTTCTTC	CSVGGVRDGRPQTNEQFF
TRBV9	TRBJ1-2	.	.	TGTGCCAGCAGCGTAGGAACAGCCATTGAGGGCTATGGCTACACCTTC	CASSVGTAIEGYGYTF
TRBV9	TRBJ2-7	.	.	TGTGCCAGCAGCCCGGGGAGCTCCTACGAGCAGTACTTC	CASSPGSSYEQYF
TRBV7-2	TRBJ1-2	.	TRBD1	TGTGCCAGCAGCCATCGGACAGGAAAGAACTATGGCTACACCTTC	CASSHRTGKNYGYTF
TRBV2	TRBJ2-7	few	TRBD1	TGTGCCAGCACCCTTTCGGGGGACAGGGGGATTGAGCAGTACTTC	CASTLSGDRGIEQYF
TRBV6-5	TRBJ2-5	.	TRBD1	TGTGCCAGCAGAAAGACAGGGGGTGGGATGGAGACCCAGTACTTC	CASRKTGGGMETQYF
TRBV11-2	TRBJ2-7	.	TRBD2	TGTGCCAGCAGCTTAGGTAGCGGGACTTTCTACGAGCAGTACTTC	CASSLGSGTFYEQYF
TRBV29-1	TRBJ2-1	.	TRBD2	TGCAGCGCCCTGGGACTAGCGGGACATGAGCAGTTCTTC	CSALGLAGHEQFF
TRBV3-1/TRBV3-2	TRBJ2-5	.	TRBD2	TGTGCCAGCAGCCTATCCTCATTAGCGGGGGGGCTGGAGACCCAGTACTTC	CASSLSSLAGGLETQYF
TRBV4-3	TRBJ2-7	.	.	TGCGCCAGCAGCCAAGTTCTAGCCGCCTCCTACGAGCAGTACTTC	CASSQVLAASYEQYF
TRBV19	TRBJ2-7	.	TRBD1	TGTGCCAGTAGCCGCGGACAGGGGGAAGGGTACGAGCAGTACTTC	CASSRGQGEGYEQYF
TRBV6-1	TRBJ1-2	.	TRBD1	TGTGCCAGCAGTGAATGGGACAGGGATAACTATGGCTACACCTTC	CASSEWDRDNYGYTF
TRBV29-1	TRBJ2-7	.	.	TGCAGCGTACAACAGGGCTACGAGCAGTACTTC	CSVQQGYEQYF
TRBV27	TRBJ2-7	.	TRBD1	TGTGCCAGCAGTCCCAACAAGGGACAGGGGAGCTCCTACGAGCAGTACTTC	CASSPNKGQGSSYEQYF
TRBV3-1/TRBV3-2	TRBJ2-1	.	TRBD2	TGTGCCAGCAGCCATCGGGGGGGCAATGAGCAGTTCTTC	CASSHRGGNEQFF
TRBV11-3	TRBJ2-5	.	.	TGTGCCAGCAGCCATAGACTGATGTACCAAGAGACCCAGTACTTC	CASSHRLMYQETQYF
TRBV7-2	TRBJ1-5	.	TRBD1	TGTGCCAGCAGCTCCCGGACAGGGGCGAATCAGCCCCAGCATTTT	CASSSRTGANQPQHF
TRBV19	TRBJ2-7	.	TRBD2	TGTGCCAGTAGTCAATCGGGAGGGGCAGGGCTCGAGCAGTACTTC	CASSQSGGAGLEQYF
TRBV11-3	TRBJ2-6	.	.	TGTGCCAGCAGATCCTCGACAGCCTCTGGGGCCAACGTCCTGACTTTC	CASRSSTASGANVLTF
TRBV21-1	TRBJ2-3	.	.	TGTGCCAGCAGCAAAGTAGCGGGGGACCGCCTAGGCTCAGATACGCAGTATTTT	CASSKVAGDRLGSDTQYF
TRBV3-1/TRBV3-2	TRBJ2-1	.	TRBD2	TGTGCCAGCAGCCAAGATAGGACGTGGGGGGGCAATGAGCAGTTCTTC	CASSQDRTWGGNEQFF
TRBV28	TRBJ2-3	.	TRBD2	TGTGCCAGCAAACGCACTAGCGGGAGACCAGATACGCAGTATTTT	CASKRTSGRPDTQYF
TRBV25-1	TRBJ1-2	once	.	TGTGCCACCCACACAATAAACTATGGCTACACCTTC	CATHTINYGYTF
TRBV6-4	TRBJ1-2	.	.	TGTGCCAGCAGTGACTCAGAACCAGTTGGGAGAGATGGCTACACCTTC	CASSDSEPVGRDGYTF
TRBV27	TRBJ2-4	.	.	TGTGCCAGCAGTTTAGAGGGTACCCTAGCCAAAAACATTCAGTACTTC	CASSLEGTLAKNIQYF
TRBV13	TRBJ2-1	.	.	TGTGCCAGCAGCTGGCGGACAGTCCTCGGGAATGAGCAGTTCTTC	CASSWRTVLGNEQFF
TRBV18	TRBJ1-1	.	.	TGTGCCAGCTCACCTGGCGGGGCCCACACTGAAGCTTTCTTT	CASSPGGAHTEAFF
TRBV5-1	TRBJ1-3	.	TRBD1	TGCGCCAGCAGCCCCTCCGGGACAGTGGGAAACACCATATATTTT	CASSPSGTVGNTIYF
TRBV6-1	TRBJ2-1	.	TRBD2	TGTGCCAGCAGTGACGGACTAGCGGGAGATGAGCAGTTCTTC	CASSDGLAGDEQFF